The 17 T cell receptor beta chains below come from one sample, sequenced in a study of blood T cell repertoires in COVID-19. Produced via immunoSEQ multiplex PCR; TCRdb's table is partial and in-frame only. The table has about 210,000 clones, about 80% seen once. Specimen: peripheral blood. The receptors were sampled from a woman between 55 and 75 years old with COVID-19, enrolled during active disease.

The chain couples TRBV18 to TRBJ2-5; no reliable D call. Germline values: CDR1 KGHSH, CDR2 LQKENI. Trimming removed 4 bases at V and 2 bases at J, with 8 bases between. The CDR3 has 13 amino acids. CDR3 bases: TGTGCCAGCTCACTTGCAGTTCAAGAGACCCAGTACTTC. It specifies CASSLAVQETQYF.

This clone came up once. J is TRBJ2-1 and V is TRBV9; 7 bases fit TRBD2. Trimming removed 0 bases from V and 3 bases from J; junction bases left unmatched: 9. The CDR3 covers 17 residues. The V gene's germline CDR1 is SGDLS and CDR2 YYNGEE. The CDR3 reads CASSVAGDYVIYNEQFF. The DNA for the CDR3 is TGTGCCAGCAGCGTAGCTGGGGACTATGTTATCTACAATGAGCAGTTCTTC.

CDR3 region: CASTRGEYTEAFF. DNA for the CDR3: TGTGCCAGCACACGGGGGGAGTATACTGAAGCTTTCTTT. V and J are TRBV7-9 and TRBJ1-1; D perhaps matches TRBD1 (5 bases). CDR3 size: 13 residues. The V end lost 7 bases, the J end lost 5 bases, and 14 bases lay between the germline ends. Germline V lookup: CDR1 SEHNR, CDR2 FQNEAQ (reference sequence).

The gene calls are TRBV24-1 and TRBJ2-1; D may be TRBD1 (5 bases). The length of the CDR3 is 12 residues. Trimming cost V 4 bases and J 10 bases, with 10 bases left between them. Germline V gives CDR1 KGHDR, CDR2 SFDVKD. Here the CDR3 DNA reads TGTGCCACCAGTGAATTCGGACAAGAGCAGTTCTTC. This translates into CATSEFGQEQFF.

There are a few counts of this clone. This chain connects TRBV28 to TRBJ2-5; 10 bases fit TRBD1. This CDR3 comprises 16 residues. Losses at the gene ends were 6 bases for V and 5 bases for J; bases not matched to a gene: 12. The germline gives CDR1 MDHEN, CDR2 SYDVKM. The CDR3 DNA sequence: TGTGCCAGCAGCAACTCCGAAGACAGGGGGCGCGAGACCCAGTACTTC. This translates into CASSNSEDRGRETQYF.

This chain links TRBV5-1 with TRBJ2-3; 9 nucleotides agree with TRBD2. Trimming cost V 3 bases and J 2 bases; bases outside gene matches: 7. This CDR3 spans 16 amino acids. Germline assignment: CDR1 SGHRS and CDR2 YFSETQ. Here the CDR3 reads CASSSQSGRITDTQYF. CDR3 nucleotides: TGCGCCAGCAGCTCACAAAGCGGGAGGATCACAGATACGCAGTATTTT.

This chain uses TRBV4-3 with TRBJ2-4; 8 nucleotides line up with TRBD1. The CDR3 length is 15 residues. V shed 0 bases, J shed 7 bases, and the junction held 5 bases outside the gene matches. Germline CDR1 and CDR2: LGHNA and YSLEER. The CDR3 region has the DNA TGCGCCAGCAGCCAAGATGTTACAGGGGGGAACATTCAGTACTTC. This codes for CASSQDVTGGNIQYF.

V usage is TRBV7-8 and J usage is TRBJ1-1; the match to TRBD1 covers 8 bases. The CDR3 has 15 amino acids. Germline V gene data show CDR1 as SGHVS and CDR2 as FQNEAQ. J gave up 1 base and V 5 bases, and 6 bases lay outside the gene matches. The CDR3 loop is CASSAGQGSNTEAFF. Here the CDR3 DNA reads TGTGCCAGCAGCGCCGGACAGGGATCGAACACTGAAGCTTTCTTT.

CDR3 sequence reads: CAWNNPGLAGSIYEQYF. CDR3 DNA: TGTGCCTGGAATAACCCGGGACTAGCGGGATCAATCTACGAGCAGTACTTC. This rearrangement joins TRBV30 to TRBJ2-7; 13 nucleotides align to TRBD2. The CDR3 sequence is 17 residues long. Germline V lookup: CDR1 GTSNPN, CDR2 SVGIG (reference sequence). V lost 4 bases, J lost 3 bases, and 12 bases stayed unmatched.

The chain recombines TRBV7-2 with TRBJ2-1; tentative D call: TRBD2 (6 bases). Germline CDR1 and CDR2: SGHTA and FQGNSA. This CDR3 region has 15 residues. Trimming stripped 3 bases from V and 4 bases from J, with 13 bases between. For the CDR3, the DNA is TGTGCCAGCAGCTTCGGTCCGGGAGAATACAATGAGCAGTTCTTC. Encoded protein: CASSFGPGEYNEQFF.

The chain joins TRBV4-1 to TRBJ2-1; a possible D gene is TRBD2 (5 bases). CDR3 length: 16 residues. V was shortened by 0 bases and J by 4 bases, with 13 bases between the two germline ends. Germline V gene data show CDR1 as MGHRA and CDR2 as YSYEKL. The CDR3 coding sequence is TGCGCCAGCAGCCAAGATTTAAGCGGATCATACAATGAGCAGTTCTTC. Translated: CASSQDLSGSYNEQFF.

The CDR3 protein is CASSYELGQVSTDTQYF. Written as DNA, the CDR3 is TGTGCCAGCTCCTACGAACTTGGACAAGTTAGCACAGATACGCAGTATTTT. The rearrangement uses TRBV18 and TRBJ2-3; D possibly corresponds to TRBD1 (5 bases). From germline, CDR1 is KGHSH and CDR2 LQKENI. The CDR3 is made up of 17 amino acids. Trimming removed 6 bases from V and 0 bases from J, with 19 bases in between.

This clone showed up just a few times. The V and J genes are TRBV15 and TRBJ2-2; D may be TRBD1 (5 bases). The CDR3 is 14 amino acids. V lost 1 base, J lost 5 bases, and 8 bases lay in between. The germline V gene has CDR1 LNHNV and CDR2 YYDKDF (reference sequence). CDR3 protein: CATSRGPGTGELFF. For the CDR3, the DNA is TGTGCCACCAGCAGAGGCCCAGGGACCGGGGAGCTGTTTTTT. The full variable domain, rest sourced from reference TRBV15 and TRBJ2-2, is DAMVIQNPRYQVTQFGKPVTLSCSQTLNHNVMYWYQQKSSQAPKLLFHYYDKDFNNEADTPDNFQSRRPNTSFCFLDIRSPGLGDTAMYLCATSRGPGTGELFFGEGSRLTVL.

The DNA of the CDR3 is TGTGCCAGCAGCTTGGACAGGGGTAAATTTGGCTACACCTTC. The encoded protein is CASSLDRGKFGYTF. The J gene is TRBJ1-2, the V gene TRBV7-9, with TRBD1 matching over 9 bases. The V segment lost 3 bases and the J segment 7 bases; nucleotides outside the gene matches: 6. The CDR3 runs 14 residues. CDR1 is SEHNR, CDR2 FQNEAQ, per germline (reference sequence).

V gene TRBV27 combines with J gene TRBJ2-1, with 11 bases identical to TRBD2. The junction had 4 bases not matched to a gene; V was cut back by 1 base and J by 5 bases. In germline, CDR1 is MNHEY, CDR2 SMNVEV (reference sequence). The CDR3 runs to 16 residues. The CDR3 loop reads CASSLLRLAGNNEQFF. The CDR3 nucleotides are TGTGCCAGCAGTTTATTAAGACTAGCGGGGAACAATGAGCAGTTCTTC.

The rearrangement uses TRBV7-9 and TRBJ2-1; 8 positions match TRBD1. The ends lost 5 bases at V and 8 bases at J; junction bases unmatched: 11. CDR3 length equals 15 residues. From germline, CDR1 is SEHNR and CDR2 FQNEAQ (reference sequence). Here the CDR3 DNA reads TGTGCCAGCAGCCAATTCGGACAGGGTGAGGATGAGCAGTTCTTC. Its protein product is CASSQFGQGEDEQFF.

This clone was observed a few times. This chain connects TRBV6-4 to TRBJ1-2; D is possibly TRBD1 (6 bases). The CDR3 has 14 residues. CDR1 is MRHNA, CDR2 SNTAGT, per germline. V dropped 0 bases and J dropped 4 bases, with 9 bases sitting between them. The CDR3 spells CASSDSDRSYGYTF. CDR3 DNA sequence: TGTGCCAGCAGTGACTCAGACAGGTCCTATGGCTACACCTTC.